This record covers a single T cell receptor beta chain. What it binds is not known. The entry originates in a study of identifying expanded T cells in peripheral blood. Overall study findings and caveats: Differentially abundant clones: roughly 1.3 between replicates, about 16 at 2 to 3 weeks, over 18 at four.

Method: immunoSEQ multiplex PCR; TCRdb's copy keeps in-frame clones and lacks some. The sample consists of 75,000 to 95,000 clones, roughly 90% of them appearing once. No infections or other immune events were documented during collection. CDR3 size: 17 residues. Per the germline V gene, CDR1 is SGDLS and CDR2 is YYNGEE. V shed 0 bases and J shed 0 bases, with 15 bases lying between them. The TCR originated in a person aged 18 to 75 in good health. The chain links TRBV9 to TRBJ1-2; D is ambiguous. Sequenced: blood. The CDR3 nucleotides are TGTGCCAGCAGCGTAGGAGCCGTGGGCAGTCCTAACTATGGCTACACCTTC. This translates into CASSVGAVGSPNYGYTF.